This is a list of T cell receptor beta chains from one sample in a study of T cells in Graves' hyperthyroidism and ophthalmopathy. TCRdb reanalysed the multiplex PCR reads using MiXCR and keeps one entry per CDR3 protein. The table lists under 400,000 distinct CDR3 sequences, just under 25% of them singletons, with less than 75% in the top ten. The sequencing input was blood. The receptors derive from a man aged 50 to 59 with Graves' hyperthyroidism. The CDR3 runs from the conserved cysteine through the conserved F or W. Each record gives: V gene, clone size, D gene, J gene, CDR3 DNA, CDR3 protein. D genes are given only for firm matches. For some rows the clone size is stated as once, few or many, or as a class when expanded; others skip it.

TRBV28,many,-,TRBJ1-5,TGTGCCAGCAGGACCAATGATTGGGGTAATCAGCCCCAGCATTTT,CASRTNDWGNQPQHF
TRBV20-1,-,-,TRBJ1-1,TGCAGTGCCAAAGTGAGACAGGCGAAGTTCGGGGCTTTCTTT,CSAKVRQAKFGAFF
TRBV12-3/TRBV12-4,many,TRBD1,TRBJ2-1,TGTGCCAGCAGTTTCGACAGGGCGGATGAGCAGTTCTTC,CASSFDRADEQFF
TRBV7-2,many,-,TRBJ2-7,TGTGCCAGCAGCTTAGCGTCGACAGATCCTACCTACGAGCAGTACTTC,CASSLASTDPTYEQYF
TRBV10-3,-,-,TRBJ2-7,TGTGCCATCAGTGAGTCTGGGGTCTACGAGCAGTACTTC,CAISESGVYEQYF
TRBV3-1,many,-,TRBJ2-4,TGTGCCAGCAGCCAAGAGGCGGGAAGTAACATTCAGTACTTC,CASSQEAGSNIQYF
TRBV27,many,TRBD1,TRBJ2-3,TGTGCCAGCAGTTGGACAGGGGCACCCACAGATACGCAGTATTTT,CASSWTGAPTDTQYF
TRBV11-2,-,TRBD2,TRBJ2-3,TGTGCCAGCAGCACGACTAGCGGTTTAGATACGCAGTATTTT,CASSTTSGLDTQYF
TRBV3-1,many,TRBD2,TRBJ2-7,TGTGCCAGCAGCCAAGATCCTAGCGGGAGGACTGGGGAGCAGTACTTC,CASSQDPSGRTGEQYF
TRBV5-1,-,TRBD1,TRBJ1-4,TGCGCCAGCAGCTCCGGGACAGCCCCCTCGGACGAAAAACTGTTTTTT,CASSSGTAPSDEKLFF
TRBV12-3/TRBV12-4,few,-,TRBJ1-3,TGTGCCAGCAGTTTACGAGGTCCCAACACCATATATTTT,CASSLRGPNTIYF
TRBV3-1,many,-,TRBJ2-7,TGTGCCAGCAGCCAAGAGTCCTCCTACGAGCAGTACTTC,CASSQESSYEQYF
TRBV6-5,few,-,TRBJ2-5,TGTGCCAGCAGTTACCTACAGGGACCCCAGTACCAAGAGACCCAGTACTTC,CASSYLQGPQYQETQYF
TRBV7-2,-,TRBD2,TRBJ2-1,TGTGCCAGCAGCTTGGTGCCTAGCGGGAGGGCGTACAATGAGCAGTTCTTC,CASSLVPSGRAYNEQFF
TRBV7-3,-,-,TRBJ1-3,TGTGCCAGCAGCTTAACGCGCAGGGTAAACACCATATATTTT,CASSLTRRVNTIYF
TRBV12-3/TRBV12-4,few,TRBD1,TRBJ2-5,TGTGCCAGCAGACAGGGGAATGGGGAGACCCAGTACTTC,CASRQGNGETQYF
TRBV9,-,-,TRBJ1-4,TGTGCCAGCAGCCCCTCGGTGGGACGGAATGAAAAACTGTTTTTT,CASSPSVGRNEKLFF
TRBV11-3,-,-,TRBJ2-1,TGTGCCAGCAGCTTAGATGGCAGTGAGCAGTTCTTC,CASSLDGSEQFF
TRBV7-9,few,-,TRBJ2-7,TGTGCCAGCAGCTTAGAGCGGGACAGGTCCTACGAGCAGTACTTC,CASSLERDRSYEQYF
TRBV28,-,TRBD1,TRBJ1-2,TGTGCCAGCAGTTTAGAGGCGGGACAGCTTTATGGCTACACCTTC,CASSLEAGQLYGYTF
TRBV5-5,-,TRBD1,TRBJ1-2,TGTGCCAGCAGCTTATGGGCAGGGGGCGAGTATGGCTACACCTTC,CASSLWAGGEYGYTF
TRBV27,-,-,TRBJ1-1,TGTGCCAGCAGTTTAATACTGAACACTGGAGCTTTCTTT,CASSLILNTGAFF
TRBV10-2,-,-,TRBJ2-7,TGCGCCAGCAGTGAGTCGGTGGGAACCCACGAGCAGTACTTC,CASSESVGTHEQYF
TRBV20-1,once,-,TRBJ1-5,TGCAGCAATATGCACGACAGAAGCAATAGCAATCAGCCCCAGCATTTT,CSNMHDRSNSNQPQHF
TRBV5-1,-,-,TRBJ1-1,TGCGCCAGCAGCGCGGGACCGCCGAACACTGAAGCTTTCTTT,CASSAGPPNTEAFF
TRBV5-1,many,TRBD2,TRBJ2-3,TGCGCCAGCAGGACTAGCGAGCAAGGGGGTACGCAGTATTTT,CASRTSEQGGTQYF
TRBV7-9,-,TRBD2,TRBJ2-5,TGTGCCAGCACCCCTGGGGCTAGCGGGAGATCGGAGACCCAGTACTTC,CASTPGASGRSETQYF
TRBV7-2,-,-,TRBJ2-7,TGTGCCAGCAGCTTAGGGCGTCTAGCCGTCCGGGATGAGCAGTACTTC,CASSLGRLAVRDEQYF
TRBV6-1,-,-,TRBJ2-2,TGTGCCAGCAGGTTAAAACCGAACACCGGGGAGCTGTTTTTT,CASRLKPNTGELFF
TRBV30,few,-,TRBJ1-5,TGTGCCTGGAATAGGGATAGCAATCAGCCCCAGCATTTT,CAWNRDSNQPQHF
TRBV27,many,TRBD1,TRBJ2-7,TGTGCCAGCAGTGGGACAGGGACCTCCTACGAGCAGTACTTC,CASSGTGTSYEQYF
TRBV20-1,few,TRBD2,TRBJ2-5,TGCAGTGCTAGAGACCTAGCGGGAGGGGCAAAGACCCAGTACTTC,CSARDLAGGAKTQYF
TRBV11-2,many,-,TRBJ1-2,TGTGCCAGCAGCTTAGATCTTGCTGGCTACACCTTC,CASSLDLAGYTF
TRBV19,-,-,TRBJ1-4,TGTGCCAGTATTTGGGGAGGCAAACTGTTTTTT,CASIWGGKLFF
TRBV27,-,TRBD1,TRBJ1-2,TGTGCCAGCAGTTTTTACAGGGGTTCTAACTATGGCTACACCTTC,CASSFYRGSNYGYTF
TRBV7-2,many,-,TRBJ2-5,TGTGCCAGCAGCCGCCTTACCGGGTCTAGGGAGACCCAGTACTTC,CASSRLTGSRETQYF
TRBV24-1,-,-,TRBJ1-1,TGTGCCACCAGACAGGGAGCAAACACTGAAGCTTTCTTT,CATRQGANTEAFF
TRBV29-1,-,TRBD2,TRBJ2-7,TGCAGCGTTGAAGGGGGGGGCTACGAGCAGTACTTC,CSVEGGGYEQYF
TRBV28,many,-,TRBJ1-1,TGTGCCAGCAGTTTATCCAGGGTGAACACTGAAGCTTTCTTT,CASSLSRVNTEAFF
TRBV18,-,-,TRBJ2-7,TGTGCCAGCTCACACGGACAGAGGGCCTACGAGCAGTACTTC,CASSHGQRAYEQYF
TRBV7-2,few,-,TRBJ2-2,TGTGCCAGCAGCTTAGTTAATTTCGCCGGGGAGCTGTTTTTT,CASSLVNFAGELFF
TRBV30,-,-,TRBJ1-5,TGTGCCTGGAACAAGGGGTATCAGCCCCAGCATTTT,CAWNKGYQPQHF
TRBV6-2/TRBV6-3,-,-,TRBJ2-5,TGTGCCAGCAGTTACGGAGGGACGAGAGAGACCCAGTACTTC,CASSYGGTRETQYF
TRBV10-2,few,-,TRBJ2-7,TGCGCCAGCAGATCCAGGGGAACCTACGAGCAGTACTTC,CASRSRGTYEQYF
TRBV2,many,TRBD1,TRBJ2-5,TGTGCCAGCATGACGACCCCCGGGACAGGGGAGACCCAGTACTTC,CASMTTPGTGETQYF
TRBV10-3,few,-,TRBJ2-7,TGTGCCATCAGTGAGACGACTGGGGCCTACGAGCAGTACTTC,CAISETTGAYEQYF
TRBV12-3/TRBV12-4,few,-,TRBJ2-1,TGTGCCAGCACCCCGAGGGGGGGGAAGAATGAGCAGTTCTTC,CASTPRGGKNEQFF
TRBV6-1,few,-,TRBJ2-7,TGTGCCAGCAGTTCCCAGGAGGGGGACCGCCCCTACGAGCAGTACTTC,CASSSQEGDRPYEQYF
TRBV28,few,TRBD1,TRBJ1-2,TGTGCCAGCAGTTTAGCGGCAGGGGGCTATGGCTACACCTTC,CASSLAAGGYGYTF
TRBV9,-,-,TRBJ2-1,TGTGCCAGCACCCGTCCGGGACAAACCAATGAGCAGTTCTTC,CASTRPGQTNEQFF
TRBV19,-,TRBD1,TRBJ1-2,TGTGCCAGTAGTATCCAGGGGGCTAATGGCTACACCTTC,CASSIQGANGYTF